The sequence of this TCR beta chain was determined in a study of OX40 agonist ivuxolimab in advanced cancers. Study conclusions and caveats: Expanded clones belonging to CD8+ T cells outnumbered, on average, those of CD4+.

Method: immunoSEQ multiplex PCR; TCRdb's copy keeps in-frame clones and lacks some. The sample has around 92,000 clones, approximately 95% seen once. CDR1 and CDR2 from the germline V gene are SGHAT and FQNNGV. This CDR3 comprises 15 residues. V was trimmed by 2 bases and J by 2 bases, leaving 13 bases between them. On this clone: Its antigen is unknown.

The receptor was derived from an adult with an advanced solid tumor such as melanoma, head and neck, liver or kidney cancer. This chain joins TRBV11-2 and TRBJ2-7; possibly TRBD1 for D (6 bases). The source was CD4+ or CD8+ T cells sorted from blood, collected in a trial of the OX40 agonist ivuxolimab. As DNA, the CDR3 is TGTGCCAGCAGCTTACCTGGGGGCGCCGCCTACGAGCAGTACTTC. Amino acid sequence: CASSLPGGAAYEQYF.